The 24 T cell receptor beta chains reported below all come from one sample, sequenced in a study of T-cell memory formation after mild COVID-19. TCRdb analysed the 5' RACE reads with MiXCR anew, one entry per CDR3 protein. Counted here are hundreds of thousands of distinct CDR3 sequences, approximately 25% occurring once; the ten biggest clones make up around 8.7%. The sequencing sample was made of PBMCs or a T cell subset sorted from them (not recorded which). These receptors came from an adult woman who had mild COVID-19 (a few samples of this study predate the infection). Cell type and time point are not known.

This clonotype came up a few times. The chain recombines TRBV9 with TRBJ2-1; D gene uncertain. The CDR3 extends over 18 amino acids. V was shortened by 0 bases and J by 6 bases, with 22 bases between the two germline ends. Germline assignment: CDR1 SGDLS and CDR2 YYNGEE. The CDR3 spells CASSVVDGVAGRINEQFF. The CDR3 DNA sequence: TGTGCCAGCAGCGTAGTGGATGGGGTGGCAGGTAGGATCAATGAGCAGTTCTTC.

There are a few counts of this clonotype. The chain combines TRBV4-3 with TRBJ1-2, with 10 bases that match TRBD1. V shed 4 bases, J shed 4 bases, and the junction held 3 bases outside the gene matches. CDR3 size: 14 residues. The germline V gene has CDR1 LGHNA and CDR2 YSLEER. The CDR3 DNA reads TGCGCCAGCAGCCTACGGACAGGGGGCTATGGCTACACCTTC. This sequence encodes CASSLRTGGYGYTF.

This clonotype has a handful of counts. This chain links TRBV29-1 with TRBJ2-5; 12 nucleotides line up with TRBD2. Germline V gives CDR1 SQVTM, CDR2 ANQGSEA. The CDR3 extends over 14 amino acids. Trimming removed 6 bases from V and 1 base from J; junction bases left unmatched: 3. The CDR3 loop is CSVVGLAGQETQYF. Written as DNA, the CDR3 is TGCAGCGTCGTGGGACTAGCGGGCCAAGAGACCCAGTACTTC.

The CDR3 spells CASSLVRSGNNEQFF. The DNA of the CDR3 is TGCGCCAGCAGCTTGGTGCGTAGCGGGAACAATGAGCAGTTCTTC. The chain has TRBV5-1 and TRBJ2-1; 8 bases are a match to TRBD2. CDR3 length: 15 residues. The germline gives CDR1 SGHRS, CDR2 YFSETQ. Losses at the gene ends were 0 bases for V and 5 bases for J; bases not matched to a gene: 4.

The genes are TRBV20-1 and TRBJ2-5; 9 bases map to TRBD2. The length of the CDR3 is 15 residues. Germline lookup yields CDR1 DFQATT and CDR2 SNEGSKA (reference sequence). V lost 1 base to trimming and J lost 1 base; unmatched junction nucleotides: 4. The CDR3 loop is CSARGRGGFQETQYF. CDR3 DNA: TGCAGTGCTAGAGGGCGGGGGGGCTTCCAAGAGACCCAGTACTTC.

This clonotype was counted between two and nine times. The chain uses TRBV10-3 and TRBJ2-1; possibly TRBD1 or TRBD2 for D (6 bases each). CDR3 size: 13 residues. The germline V and J ends were trimmed by 0 bases and 12 bases, with 12 bases remaining between them. Germline loops: CDR1 ENHRY, CDR2 SYGVKD. This CDR3 is CAISESEKGGQFF. The CDR3 DNA is TGTGCCATCAGTGAGTCGGAGAAGGGGGGGCAGTTCTTC.

The chain is built from TRBV5-1 and TRBJ1-1, with 8 bases fitting TRBD1. Germline CDR1 SGHRS, CDR2 YFSETQ. Unmatched junction bases numbered 12, after V lost 4 bases and J lost 4 bases. The CDR3 runs to 16 residues. The CDR3 sequence is CASSETGAHLGTEAFF. The CDR3 DNA reads TGCGCCAGCAGCGAGACAGGGGCCCACTTGGGCACTGAAGCTTTCTTT.

This clonotype was seen a few times. The J gene is TRBJ1-2, the V gene TRBV6-6; 9 nucleotides align to TRBD1. Germline CDR1 and CDR2: MNHNY and SVGAGI (reference sequence). V shed 0 bases and J 2 bases; nucleotides not matched to a gene: 7. CDR3 length: 17 residues. In DNA form, the CDR3 reads TGTGCCAGCAGTTACTCCTTGGGACAGGGCCCAAACTATGGCTACACCTTC. Translating gives CASSYSLGQGPNYGYTF.

This clonotype has at least ten counts. This sequence joins TRBV12-3 or TRBV12-4 and TRBJ1-5; TRBD1 is a possible D gene (5 bases). The CDR3 consists of 15 residues. Trimming left V 5 bases short and J 2 bases short, with 13 bases between. The CDR3 protein is CASSLMGDGNQPQHF. CDR3 DNA: TGTGCCAGCAGTCTCATGGGGGACGGCAATCAGCCCCAGCATTTT.

The genes are TRBV4-1 and TRBJ2-3; 9 bases agree with TRBD1. Germline V gene lookup returns CDR1 MGHRA and CDR2 YSYEKL. The CDR3 consists of 13 residues. After removal of 6 bases from V and 9 bases from J, the junction contained 7 bases not matched to a gene. CDR3 protein: CASRSGTGNTQYF. The CDR3 coding sequence is TGCGCCAGCAGATCTGGGACAGGGAACACGCAGTATTTT.

This clonotype has more than one count but fewer than ten. This rearrangement joins TRBV7-9 to TRBJ2-3; D gene ambiguous. Trimming left V 3 bases short and J 2 bases short, with 9 bases between. The CDR3 has 14 amino acids. Looked up from germline, CDR1 is SEHNR and CDR2 is FQNEAQ (reference sequence). CDR3 sequence reads: CASSFPGYTDTQYF. The DNA of the CDR3 is TGTGCCAGCAGCTTCCCCGGGTACACAGATACGCAGTATTTT.

This clonotype came up many times. This sequence joins TRBV15 and TRBJ2-1, with D maybe TRBD1 (6 bases). Germline CDR1 is LNHNV and CDR2 is YYDKDF (reference sequence). Trimming pared 0 bases from V and 7 bases from J, leaving 13 bases between. This CDR3 has 15 amino acids. As DNA, the CDR3 is TGTGCCACCAGCAGAGACCGGACAGTGGTTAATGAGCAGTTCTTC. Protein: CATSRDRTVVNEQFF.

The sample holds one count of this clonotype. The CDR3 is CASRTGTGFLNEQFF. For the CDR3, the DNA is TGTGCCAGCAGAACCGGGACAGGGTTCCTCAATGAGCAGTTCTTC. The chain is built from TRBV6-1 and TRBJ2-1, with TRBD1 identical over 9 bases. The junction had 9 bases not matched to a gene; V was cut back by 6 bases and J by 6 bases. This CDR3 has 15 residues. Germline V gene lookup returns CDR1 MNHNS and CDR2 SASEGT.

The chain is built from TRBV29-1 and TRBJ2-7; D assignment may be TRBD1 or TRBD2 (6 bases each). V lost 4 bases and J 2 bases, leaving 9 bases between the germline ends. The CDR3 totals 12 residues. Looked up from germline, CDR1 is SQVTM and CDR2 is ANQGSEA. In DNA form, the CDR3 reads TGCAGCGTTGGCGGGACACCCTACGAGCAGTACTTC. Its translation: CSVGGTPYEQYF.

The rearrangement joins TRBV24-1 to TRBJ2-2, with a tentative D call TRBD2 (5 bases). V lost 4 bases and J 4 bases, leaving 15 bases between the germline ends. The CDR3 runs to 16 residues. Germline-derived CDR1 and CDR2 are KGHDR and SFDVKD. The CDR3 spells CATSDWTPAGTGELFF. DNA for the CDR3: TGTGCCACCAGTGACTGGACTCCGGCAGGCACCGGGGAGCTGTTTTTT.

V usage is TRBV3-1 and J usage is TRBJ1-4, with D unclear. Trimming shortened V by 0 bases and J by 8 bases, and 4 bases separated the two germline ends. Germline loops: CDR1 LGHDT, CDR2 YNNKEL (reference sequence). This CDR3 has 12 residues. The CDR3, as DNA: TGTGCCAGCAGCCAAGAAATCGAAAAACTGTTTTTT. Translation: CASSQEIEKLFF.

This clonotype was picked up a small number of times. The rearrangement links TRBV5-1 to TRBJ1-6; D is unclear. Trimming left V 0 bases short and J 8 bases short, with 12 bases between. Germline CDR1 reads SGHRS; CDR2 reads YFSETQ. The CDR3 runs 15 residues. The CDR3 DNA sequence: TGCGCCAGCAGCTTGGCCGGCCCGACTTATTCACCCCTCCACTTT. Amino acids: CASSLAGPTYSPLHF.

This chain connects TRBV3-1 to TRBJ2-5; TRBD2 agrees at 9 bases. V was clipped by 0 bases and J by 3 bases; unmatched bases: 5. CDR1 is LGHDT, CDR2 YNNKEL, per germline (reference sequence). The CDR3 is 16 residues long. The CDR3 DNA is TGTGCCAGCAGCCAAGAAGAACTAGCGGGTAAAGAGACCCAGTACTTC. Amino acid sequence: CASSQEELAGKETQYF.

V is TRBV3-1 and J is TRBJ1-1; no clear D gene. Germline V CDR1 and CDR2: LGHDT, YNNKEL (reference sequence). V lost 5 bases and J lost 0, with 13 bases in between. The CDR3 extends over 15 amino acids. The DNA for the CDR3 is TGTGCCAGCAGCTCGCTCACCACAGTGAACACTGAAGCTTTCTTT. Translating gives CASSSLTTVNTEAFF.

This clonotype was recorded at least ten times. The chain employs TRBV18 and TRBJ2-6; D is uncertain. Trimming left V 1 base short and J 0 bases short, with 16 bases between. CDR3 length: 19 residues. CDR1 is KGHSH, CDR2 LQKENI, per germline. In DNA form, the CDR3 reads TGTGCCAGCTCACCACGTACCGGAGCCCGGACCTCTGGGGCCAACGTCCTGACTTTC. Translation: CASSPRTGARTSGANVLTF.

This clonotype was observed a handful of times. The chain employs TRBV12-3 or TRBV12-4 and TRBJ1-1; D is ambiguous. V lost 8 bases and J lost 6, with 22 bases in between. This CDR3 has 15 residues. The CDR3 DNA reads TGTGCCAGCCATAAGCCCGGGAGTACCCCCTCTGAAGCTTTCTTT. Residues: CASHKPGSTPSEAFF.

The rearrangement links TRBV6-6 to TRBJ2-1, with D possibly matching TRBD1 (5 bases). Germline CDR1 is MNHNY and CDR2 is SVGAGI (reference sequence). The CDR3 runs to 14 residues. V gave up 0 bases and J gave up 3 bases, with 6 bases separating them. The CDR3 sequence is CASSYSQVYNEQFF. The DNA for the CDR3 is TGTGCCAGCAGTTACTCACAGGTCTACAATGAGCAGTTCTTC.

This clonotype was found a few times. The rearrangement joins TRBV20-1 to TRBJ1-6; maybe TRBD1 (5 bases). This CDR3 region has 14 residues. Between the trimmed V and J ends, which lost 5 bases and 5 bases, there was a span of 13 bases. Per the germline V gene, CDR1 is DFQATT and CDR2 is SNEGSKA (reference sequence). This chain's CDR3 is CSAVPGNDNSPLHF. The CDR3 DNA reads as TGCAGTGCTGTCCCAGGGAACGATAATTCACCCCTCCACTTT.

This chain uses TRBV7-2 with TRBJ2-3; D gene uncertain. The length of the CDR3 is 14 residues. From germline, CDR1 is SGHTA and CDR2 FQGNSA. With 4 bases removed from V and 3 bases from J, the gap between germline ends came to 11 bases. This CDR3 reads CASSSSVATDTQYF. CDR3 bases: TGTGCCAGCAGCTCCAGTGTTGCGACAGATACGCAGTATTTT.